Given below is one T cell receptor beta chain in context. V lost 3 bases and J lost 0, with 13 bases in between. The CDR3 covers 16 residues. The TCRbeta library was prepared with unique molecular identifiers. TCRdb reanalysed the PCR reads using MiXCR and keeps one entry per CDR3 protein. The table lists roughly 350,000 distinct CDR3 sequences, over 9% of them singletons. This entry belongs to a study of T-cell reconstitution after alpha-beta-depleted transplantation in children. The chain carries TRBV12-3 or TRBV12-4 and TRBJ2-3; no clear D. Source: PBMCs from the stem cell graft donor, taken from the stem cell graft. The sequence was collected from a human donor who donated a stem cell graft to a child with acute lymphoblastic leukemia. The CDR3 bases are TGTGCCAGCAGTTTCGGCAAAATGGCTAGCACAGATACGCAGTATTTT. Translated, it gives CASSFGKMASTDTQYF.